One and the same sample provided the 23 T cell receptor beta chains below, sequenced in a study of lymphopenia after photon versus proton radiotherapy. Produced via immunoSEQ multiplex PCR; TCRdb's table is partial and in-frame only. This sample yields roughly 15,000 clones, of which 70% to 90% are seen a single time; about 9.9% belongs to the top ten. The source material was peripheral blood, sampled from a patient treated with proton-based radiotherapy. The source is a man in his sixties or seventies with pancreatic cancer.

This rearrangement joins TRBV5-1 to TRBJ1-6, with 10 positions matching TRBD1. Germline V gene data show CDR1 as SGHRS and CDR2 as YFSETQ. This CDR3 is 14 amino acids long. Trimming took 4 bases from V and 14 from J; bases not matched to a gene: 9. The CDR3 DNA is TGCGCCAGCAGCACGGGACAGGGGCAAACCGCCCTCCACTTT. Its translation is CASSTGQGQTALHF. Full variable domain (remainder filled in from reference TRBV5-1 and TRBJ1-6): KAGVTQTPRYLIKTRGQQVTLSCSPISGHRSVSWYQQTPGQGLQFLFEYFSETQRNKGNFPGRFSGRQFSNSRSEMNVSTLELGDSALYLCASSTGQGQTALHFGNGTRLTVT.

V usage is TRBV18 and J usage is TRBJ1-1, with D possibly matching TRBD1 (5 bases). The CDR3 consists of 14 residues. The V and J ends lost 3 bases and 2 bases respectively, with 10 bases between them. Germline-derived CDR1 and CDR2 are KGHSH and LQKENI. The CDR3 loop reads CASSPATVNTEAFF. In DNA form, the CDR3 reads TGTGCCAGCTCACCTGCGACAGTAAACACTGAAGCTTTCTTT.

This rearrangement joins TRBV2 to TRBJ1-5; D is ambiguous. This CDR3 contains 13 residues. The germline CDR1 and CDR2 sequences are SNHLY and FYNNEI. V was pared by 6 bases and J by 0 bases, with 6 bases between. The CDR3 region is CASRPDSNQPQHF. The CDR3, as DNA: TGTGCCAGCAGGCCAGATAGCAATCAGCCCCAGCATTTT.

The chain links TRBV10-3 to TRBJ1-1; TRBD1 matches 10 bases. This CDR3 has 15 residues. V dropped 3 bases and J dropped 9; count of bases not matched to a gene: 10. Germline V gives CDR1 ENHRY, CDR2 SYGVKD. This chain's CDR3 is CAISDGQGVGLQAFF. CDR3 bases: TGTGCCATCAGTGACGGACAGGGGGTTGGACTTCAAGCTTTCTTT.

The chain has TRBV6-6 and TRBJ1-2, with D perhaps matching TRBD1 (6 bases). Trimming left V 5 bases short and J 4 bases short, with 11 bases between. CDR3 size: 13 residues. Germline CDR1 is MNHNY and CDR2 is SVGAGI (reference sequence). The CDR3: CASSEDSRYGYTF. The CDR3 nucleotides read TGTGCCAGCAGTGAGGACAGCCGCTATGGCTACACCTTC.

The chain couples TRBV27 to TRBJ2-7; no firm D call. V was cut by 3 bases and J by 1 base, with 16 bases left in between. This CDR3 has 16 amino acids. CDR1 and CDR2 (germline): MNHEY, SMNVEV (reference sequence). In DNA, the CDR3 is TGTGCCAGCAGTTTTAGTGGGCCACCCCTTTCCTACGAGCAGTACTTC. It specifies CASSFSGPPLSYEQYF.

This clone was observed a few times. The chain joins TRBV28 to TRBJ1-1; D call uncertain. This CDR3 comprises 12 residues. V lost 4 bases and J 7 bases, leaving 10 bases between the germline ends. The germline V gene has CDR1 MDHEN and CDR2 SYDVKM. CDR3 nucleotides: TGTGCCAGCAGTTCGACATTCCGTGAAGCTTTCTTT. Its protein is CASSSTFREAFF.

The chain links TRBV5-1 to TRBJ1-1, with D possibly TRBD1 on 6 matching bases. V lost 6 bases and J 2 bases, leaving 17 bases between the germline ends. Germline V gene sequence: CDR1 SGHRS, CDR2 YFSETQ. The CDR3 has 15 amino acids. In DNA, the CDR3 is TGCGCCAGCACCCTTCAACCGGGACAAAACACTGAAGCTTTCTTT. Translating gives CASTLQPGQNTEAFF.

The chain is built from TRBV4-2 and TRBJ1-1; maybe TRBD1 (5 bases). V was trimmed by 0 bases and J by 1 base, leaving 9 bases between them. Germline CDR1 is LGHNA and CDR2 is YNFKEQ. This CDR3 is built from 15 residues. The CDR3 loop reads CASSQELRENTEAFF. CDR3 sequence (DNA): TGTGCCAGCAGCCAAGAACTCAGGGAGAACACTGAAGCTTTCTTT.

This chain joins TRBV5-1 and TRBJ1-1, with D unclear. Germline V gene data show CDR1 as SGHRS and CDR2 as YFSETQ. V lost 0 bases to trimming and J lost 10 bases, with 13 bases between them. The CDR3 length is 13 residues. The CDR3 region is CASSLDPTSGAFF. The CDR3 DNA is TGCGCCAGCAGCTTGGACCCAACCTCGGGAGCTTTCTTT.

This rearrangement joins TRBV18 to TRBJ1-1; maybe TRBD1 (6 bases). Per the germline V gene, CDR1 is KGHSH and CDR2 is LQKENI. Trimming took 2 bases from V and 1 from J, leaving 11 bases between them. The CDR3 runs 15 residues. This CDR3 is CASSPAQGRNTEAFF. CDR3 DNA sequence: TGTGCCAGCTCACCAGCACAGGGTAGGAACACTGAAGCTTTCTTT.

This clone was detected once. The chain recombines TRBV9 with TRBJ2-3; D is undetermined. The CDR3 loop spans 14 amino acids. The germline gives CDR1 SGDLS, CDR2 YYNGEE. Trimming left V 3 bases short and J 5 bases short, with 13 bases between. This CDR3 reads CASSALPLLDTQYF. Here the CDR3 DNA reads TGTGCCAGCAGCGCCCTGCCATTATTAGATACGCAGTATTTT.

The CDR3 here is CASSLMERRYEQYF. The DNA for the CDR3 is TGTGCCAGTAGTTTGATGGAGCGGCGCTACGAGCAGTACTTC. The rearrangement uses TRBV19 and TRBJ2-7; perhaps TRBD2 as D (5 bases). The V gene's germline CDR1 is LNHDA and CDR2 SQIVND (reference sequence). V was shortened by 5 bases and J by 3 bases, with 14 bases between the two germline ends. The CDR3 covers 14 residues. Looking up the rest from reference TRBV19 and TRBJ2-7 gives the full variable domain: DGGITQSPKYLFRKEGQNVTLSCEQNLNHDAMYWYRQDPGQGLRLIYYSQIVNDFQKGDIAEGYSVSREKKESFPLTVTSAQKNPTAFYLCASSLMERRYEQYFGPGTRLTVT.

V usage is TRBV13 and J usage is TRBJ1-4; TRBD1 matches 9 bases. Per the germline V gene, CDR1 is PRHDT and CDR2 is FYEKMQ (reference sequence). Unmatched junction bases numbered 5, after V lost 5 bases and J lost 4 bases. The CDR3 contains 15 residues. The CDR3 coding sequence is TGTGCCAGCAGCCGAGGACAGGGGATTAATGAAAAACTGTTTTTT. Translated: CASSRGQGINEKLFF.

The chain carries TRBV7-9 and TRBJ1-2; D is ambiguous. Per the germline V gene, CDR1 is SEHNR and CDR2 is FQNEAQ (reference sequence). This CDR3 contains 13 residues. V shed 5 bases and J shed 0 bases, with 7 bases lying between them. CDR3 loop: CASSLTTNYGYTF. The DNA of the CDR3 is TGTGCCAGCAGCCTGACCACTAACTATGGCTACACCTTC.

The CDR3 sequence is CASSSQYEQYF. CDR3 coding DNA: TGTGCCAGCAGTTCCCAATACGAGCAGTACTTC. The chain carries TRBV6-5 and TRBJ2-7; D is unclear. The CDR3 spans 11 residues. The germline V gene encodes CDR1 MNHEY and CDR2 SVGAGI. V was trimmed by 4 bases and J by 4 bases, leaving 5 bases between them.

This chain uses TRBV9 with TRBJ2-5; possibly TRBD2 for D (6 bases). The CDR3 spans 14 residues. Germline CDR1 reads SGDLS; CDR2 reads YYNGEE. The V end lost 3 bases, the J end lost 3 bases, and 12 bases lay between the germline ends. The CDR3 here is CASSAREQKETQYF. In nucleotides, the CDR3 is TGTGCCAGCAGCGCACGGGAGCAGAAAGAGACCCAGTACTTC. Full variable domain (rest looked up from reference TRBV9 and TRBJ2-5): DSGVTQTPKHLITATGQRVTLRCSPRSGDLSVYWYQQSLDQGLQFLIQYYNGEERAKGNILERFSAQQFPDLHSELNLSSLELGDSALYFCASSAREQKETQYFGPGTRLLVL.

In nucleotides, the CDR3 is TGTGCCAGTAGTATCCGGACAGGGAACTATGAGCAGTTCTTC. Translated, it gives CASSIRTGNYEQFF. The chain combines TRBV19 with TRBJ2-1; the match to TRBD1 covers 8 bases. The J segment lost 8 bases and the V segment lost 3 bases, leaving 6 bases of the junction unmatched. This CDR3 region has 14 residues. Germline V gene lookup returns CDR1 LNHDA and CDR2 SQIVND (reference sequence).

V usage is TRBV30 and J usage is TRBJ1-2, with 8 nucleotides matching TRBD1. In germline, CDR1 is GTSNPN, CDR2 SVGIG (reference sequence). The CDR3 spans 14 residues. V lost 3 bases and J lost 6; bases outside the gene matches: 9. CDR3 protein: CAWRRRRTGNGYTF. As DNA, the CDR3 is TGTGCCTGGAGGCGACGTCGGACAGGGAATGGCTACACCTTC.

This clone was counted a single time. This chain links TRBV7-6 with TRBJ2-6, with D possibly TRBD2 on 5 matching bases. V was clipped by 5 bases and J by 4 bases, with 12 bases between them. This CDR3 spans 15 amino acids. CDR1 is SGHVS and CDR2 is FNYEAQ in the germline V gene. The DNA of the CDR3 is TGTGCCAGCAGCCCGAGGGAGTCGGGGGCCAACGTCCTGACTTTC. Its translation: CASSPRESGANVLTF.

The J gene is TRBJ1-5, the V gene TRBV19; no definite D call. Trimming cost V 2 bases and J 3 bases, with 11 bases left between them. The CDR3 length is 15 residues. Germline loops: CDR1 LNHDA, CDR2 SQIVND (reference sequence). The CDR3 DNA reads as TGTGCCAGTAGTATAAGGGAGGGCTCCAATCAGCCCCAGCATTTT. Protein: CASSIREGSNQPQHF. Using reference TRBV19 and TRBJ1-5 for the parts outside the CDR3, the full variable domain is DGGITQSPKYLFRKEGQNVTLSCEQNLNHDAMYWYRQDPGQGLRLIYYSQIVNDFQKGDIAEGYSVSREKKESFPLTVTSAQKNPTAFYLCASSIREGSNQPQHFGDGTRLSIL.

CDR3 loop: CASSLEEGRGANTGELFF. In DNA, the CDR3 is TGTGCCAGCAGCTTAGAGGAGGGAAGGGGGGCGAACACCGGGGAGCTGTTTTTT. The rearrangement links TRBV7-8 to TRBJ2-2; either TRBD1 or TRBD2 may supply D (6 bases each). The CDR3 consists of 18 residues. The germline V gene encodes CDR1 SGHVS and CDR2 FQNEAQ. Trimming removed 1 base from V and 0 bases from J, with 15 bases in between.

This chain links TRBV18 with TRBJ2-7; possible D gene TRBD2, 5 bases. V was shortened by 6 bases and J by 7 bases, with 13 bases between the two germline ends. This CDR3 is 12 amino acids long. The germline gives CDR1 KGHSH, CDR2 LQKENI. This CDR3 is CASSPLTREQYF. The CDR3 nucleotides read TGTGCCAGCTCCCCCCTAACTAGGGAGCAGTACTTC. The complete variable domain, with remaining parts taken from reference TRBV18 and TRBJ2-7, reads NAGVMQNPRHLVRRRGQEARLRCSPMKGHSHVYWYRQLPEEGLKFMVYLQKENIIDESGMPKERFSAEFPKEGPSILRIQQVVRGDSAAYFCASSPLTREQYFGPGTRLTVT.